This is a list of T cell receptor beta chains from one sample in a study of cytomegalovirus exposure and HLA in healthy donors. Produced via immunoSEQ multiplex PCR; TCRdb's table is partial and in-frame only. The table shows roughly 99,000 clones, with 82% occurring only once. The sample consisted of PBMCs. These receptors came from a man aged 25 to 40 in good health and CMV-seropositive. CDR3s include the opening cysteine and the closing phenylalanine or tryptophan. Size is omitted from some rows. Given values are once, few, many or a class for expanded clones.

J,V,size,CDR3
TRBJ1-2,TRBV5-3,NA,CARSVGTAPNYGYTF
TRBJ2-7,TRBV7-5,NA,CARSLSHEQYF
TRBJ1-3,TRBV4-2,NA,CASSQDGGFGGYGNTIYF
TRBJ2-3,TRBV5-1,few,CASSTGTSGYQGDTQYF
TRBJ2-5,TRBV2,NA,CASSRGGETQYF
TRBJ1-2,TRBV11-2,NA,CASSFTEGRYTF
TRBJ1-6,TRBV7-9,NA,CASSFDRGFSPLHF
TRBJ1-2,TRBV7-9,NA,CASSPLGSGTGGFEGYTF
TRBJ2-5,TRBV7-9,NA,CSSGPIQETQYF
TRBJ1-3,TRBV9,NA,CASSLGYNSGNTIYF
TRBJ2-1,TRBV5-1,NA,CASSLVFSSGGSSYNEQFF
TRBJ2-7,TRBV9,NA,CATTGISYEQYF
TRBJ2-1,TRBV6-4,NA,CASSSSGSSYNEQFF
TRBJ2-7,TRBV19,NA,CASSLPLQGPEEQYF
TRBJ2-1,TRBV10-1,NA,CASSDGGGAGNEQFF
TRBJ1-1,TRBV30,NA,CAWSVNPFEKTEAFF
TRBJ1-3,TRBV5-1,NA,CASSPDWTGGSGNTIYF
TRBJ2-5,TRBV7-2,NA,CASSPPVFFIVTQYF
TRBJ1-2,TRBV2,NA,CASSVKDRGDGYTF
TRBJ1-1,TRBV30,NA,CAWSAGLSEAFF
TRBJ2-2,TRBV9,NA,CASSASGGVSTGELFF
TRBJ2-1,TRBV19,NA,CASSIGSGYPRINEQFF
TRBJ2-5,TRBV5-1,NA,CASSYGQFQETQYF
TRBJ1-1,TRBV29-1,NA,CSVEAGLPEAFF
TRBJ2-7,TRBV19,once,CASLPTGESYEQYF
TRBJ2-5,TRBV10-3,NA,CAISGDLAGGSETQYF
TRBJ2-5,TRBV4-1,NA,CASSPGLLETQYF
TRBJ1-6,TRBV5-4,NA,CASSLVLSSSSYNSPLHF
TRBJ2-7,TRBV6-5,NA,CASSYGGTVYEQYF
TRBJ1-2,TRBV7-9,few,CASSSSSANYGYTF
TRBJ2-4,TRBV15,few,CATSTESKNIQYF
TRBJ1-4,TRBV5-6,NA,CASSLGPRGANEKLFF
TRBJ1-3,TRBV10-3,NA,CASGDSGNTIYF
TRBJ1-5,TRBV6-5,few,CASSLRQGRNQPQHF
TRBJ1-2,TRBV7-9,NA,CASSLEAGAFSNYGYTF
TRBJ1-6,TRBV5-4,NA,CASSSDRAGSPLHF
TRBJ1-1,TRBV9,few,CASNLIGGGVTEAFF
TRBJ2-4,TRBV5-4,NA,CASSLDQGAKNIQYF
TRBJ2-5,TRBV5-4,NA,CASSLSPSTGKETQYF